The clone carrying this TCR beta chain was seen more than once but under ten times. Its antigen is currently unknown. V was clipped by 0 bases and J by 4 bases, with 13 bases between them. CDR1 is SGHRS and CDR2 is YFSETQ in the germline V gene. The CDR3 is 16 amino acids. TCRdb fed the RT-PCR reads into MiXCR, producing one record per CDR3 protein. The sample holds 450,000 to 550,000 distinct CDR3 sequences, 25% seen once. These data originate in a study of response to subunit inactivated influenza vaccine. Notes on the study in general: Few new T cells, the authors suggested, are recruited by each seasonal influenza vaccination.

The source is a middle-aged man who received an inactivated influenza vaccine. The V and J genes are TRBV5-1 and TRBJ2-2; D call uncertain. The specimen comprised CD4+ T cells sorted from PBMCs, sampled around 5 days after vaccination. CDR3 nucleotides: TGCGCCAGCAGCTTGGACCAGGCGGTCCTCACCGGGGAGCTGTTTTTT. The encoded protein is CASSLDQAVLTGELFF. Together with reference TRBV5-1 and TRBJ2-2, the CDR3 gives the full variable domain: KAGVTQTPRYLIKTRGQQVTLSCSPISGHRSVSWYQQTPGQGLQFLFEYFSETQRNKGNFPGRFSGRQFSNSRSEMNVSTLELGDSALYLCASSLDQAVLTGELFFGEGSRLTVL.